The present TCR beta chain was sequenced within a study of CD8 T cells in ankylosing spondylitis. Broader study findings: Reactive arthritis synovial fluid and blood were previously reported to contain some motif variants. Clones tied to disease were said to be significantly enriched in matched ankylosing spondylitis synovial fluid. Seemingly distinctive of ankylosing spondylitis blood was a TCR beta motif formed by eight highly homologous variants. Disease-linked clones bore a CD8+ phenotype, appearing relatively rarely in peripheral blood.

This clonotype was counted at least ten times. The antigen remains unidentified. This CDR3 has 17 amino acids. Researchers built TCR beta libraries using quantitative 5'-RACE with molecular barcodes. Via MiXCR, TCRdb re-called the 5' RACE reads, giving one row per CDR3 protein. This repertoire shows about 220,000 distinct CDR3 sequences, about 7% found once; its top ten account for approximately 15%. Sequencing input: blood, either unsorted or a sorted T cell fraction (not recorded which). The source is a male donor with ankylosing spondylitis. This chain joins TRBV21-1 and TRBJ2-1. TRBV21-1 is a recognized pseudogene. This chain's CDR3 is CASSKRLSGRADNEQFF. For the CDR3, the DNA is TGTGCCAGCAGCAAACGCTTAAGCGGGAGGGCCGACAATGAGCAGTTCTTC.